The source of this TCR beta chain is a study of Ad26.COV2.S vaccination and SARS-CoV-2 variants. Study-wide context: Recipients of Ad26.COV2.S got it intramuscularly, once or twice 56 days apart.

This clone has only one observation. Treatment reported: 19 received Ad26.COV2.S at low or high dose, single or two shots; 5 received placebo; per-sample allocation not given. Vaccine and placebo recipients were sampled on day 63 after the first injection. As its vector, the vaccine had Ad26, which expressed Wuhan-strain SARS-CoV-2 spike. The J segment lost 4 bases and the V segment lost 6 bases, leaving 6 bases of the junction unmatched. The CDR3 sequence is 14 residues long. Germline V CDR1 and CDR2: SNHLY, FYNNEI. Assay: immunoSEQ multiplex PCR; the TCRdb copy retains only in-frame clones and omits some. This sample has 410,000 or so clones, with approximately 92% found just once.

This receptor was identified in a person aged 18-65 years who received the Ad26.COV2.S COVID-19 vaccine or a placebo. This specimen was peripheral blood, taken in a trial of Ad26.COV2.S vaccine versus placebo. This chain uses TRBV2 with TRBJ1-5; 7 bases are shared with TRBD1. Here the CDR3 reads CASSPGQWNQPQHF. The CDR3 coding sequence is TGTGCCAGCAGCCCGGGACAGTGGAATCAGCCCCAGCATTTT.